Included here is one T cell receptor beta chain sequence, with context. This sample was taken from a study of blood T cell repertoires in COVID-19. Across the study: Spain, Italy and the United States supplied samples that represented acute and convalescent COVID-19. Sources were T cells, B-cell-depleted T cells, or PBMCs; the material itself was cDNA or gDNA.

The CDR3 totals 14 residues. V was clipped by 4 bases and J by 7 bases; unmatched bases: 4. The germline V gene encodes CDR1 SGHRS and CDR2 YFSETQ. Study processing details: Using reference gene primer amplification, nucleated cell counts were estimated. Only in-frame clones appear in the TCRdb table, and some are missing; sequencing was by immunoSEQ multiplex PCR. Clone size and V and J calls were adopted from that table, with D and trimming inferred from the DNA. The sample comprises roughly 320,000 clones, around 86% of which are singletons, and 1% to 1.5% rests with the top ten. This clonotype was obtained from a man between 65 and 85 years old with acute or convalescent COVID-19. This rearrangement joins TRBV5-1 to TRBJ1-5; 11 bases fit TRBD1. The specimen sequenced was peripheral blood. CDR3 nucleotide sequence: TGCGCCAGCAGCCCGGACAGGGGGCGACAGCCCCAGCATTTT. It specifies CASSPDRGRQPQHF.